Sequencing of this T cell receptor (beta chain) was carried out in a study of cytomegalovirus exposure and HLA in healthy donors. About this clone itself: The antigen remains undetermined.

Germline loops: CDR1 PRHDT, CDR2 FYEKMQ (reference sequence). V was pared by 6 bases and J by 5 bases, with 7 bases of the junction left unmatched. This CDR3 spans 14 amino acids. It was with 60 Vbeta and 13 Jbeta primers that the PCR ran. Clones were sequenced by immunoSEQ multiplex PCR, and TCRdb holds only the in-frame ones, with some missing. The data show some 87,000 clones, with around 76% seen just once and 5.5% to 6% held by the top ten. Findings and caveats of the study: At a 0.05 false discovery rate, a later analysis found some 17,000 TCR beta sequences to be associated with HLA alleles. Accurate HLA-A and HLA-B prediction from TCR beta sequences was reported for most subjects. An analysis done earlier found most TCR beta V segments productive about 87% or about 30% of the time.

The chain carries TRBV13 and TRBJ1-1, with 9 bases fitting TRBD1. Sequenced sample: PBMCs. The clonotype comes from a man aged 18 to 29 in good health and CMV-seropositive. The CDR3 DNA sequence: TGTGCCAGCAGAAGACAGGGGGAAAAGACTGAAGCTTTCTTT. It translates to CASRRQGEKTEAFF.